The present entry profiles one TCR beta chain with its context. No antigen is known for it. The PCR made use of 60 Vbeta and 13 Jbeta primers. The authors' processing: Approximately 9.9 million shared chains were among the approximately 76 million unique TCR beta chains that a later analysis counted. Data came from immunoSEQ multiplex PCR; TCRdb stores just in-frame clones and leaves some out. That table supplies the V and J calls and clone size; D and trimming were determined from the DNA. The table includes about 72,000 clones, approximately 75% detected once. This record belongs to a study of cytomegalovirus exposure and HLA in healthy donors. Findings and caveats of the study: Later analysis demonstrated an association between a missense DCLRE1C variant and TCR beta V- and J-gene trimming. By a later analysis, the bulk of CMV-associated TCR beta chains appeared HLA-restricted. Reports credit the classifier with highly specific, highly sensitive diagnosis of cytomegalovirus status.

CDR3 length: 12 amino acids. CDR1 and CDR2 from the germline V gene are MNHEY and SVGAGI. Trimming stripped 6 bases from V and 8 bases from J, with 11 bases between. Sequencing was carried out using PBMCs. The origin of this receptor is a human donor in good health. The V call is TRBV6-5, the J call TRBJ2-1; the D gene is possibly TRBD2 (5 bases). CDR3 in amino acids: CASSPRVDEQFF. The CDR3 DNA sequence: TGTGCCAGCAGCCCGAGGGTGGATGAGCAGTTCTTC.